These 19 T cell receptor beta chains were all obtained from the same sample, sequenced in a study of long-term antiretroviral therapy in people with HIV. A v3.0 immunoSEQ assay was performed at survey level. Sequencing was performed with immunoSEQ multiplex PCR; in TCRdb, only in-frame clones are kept and a portion is missing. This sample has roughly 17,000 clones, with 91% found just once. Sequencing used unsorted PBMCs, obtained 3 years after starting antiretroviral therapy. The receptors were gathered from a man in his forties or fifties with HIV.

The chain recombines TRBV14 with TRBJ1-6; D unclear. Trimming removed 1 base at V and 4 bases at J, with 5 bases between. Germline V lookup: CDR1 SGHDN, CDR2 FVKESK. The CDR3 consists of 14 residues. Here the CDR3 DNA reads TGTGCCAGCAGCCAAGTACAGTATAATTCACCCCTCCACTTT. Amino acids: CASSQVQYNSPLHF.

The rearrangement links TRBV7-8 to TRBJ1-5; a possible D gene is TRBD1 (6 bases). The V gene's germline CDR1 is SGHVS and CDR2 FQNEAQ. The V end was cut by 5 bases, the J end by 0 bases, with 14 bases between. The CDR3 totals 16 residues. CDR3 in amino acids: CASSKGGGISNQPQHF. CDR3 DNA sequence: TGTGCCAGCAGCAAGGGGGGGGGCATTAGCAATCAGCCCCAGCATTTT.

The V and J genes are TRBV4-3 and TRBJ2-2; D is uncertain. Germline-derived CDR1 and CDR2 are LGHNA and YSLEER. The CDR3 runs to 15 residues. Trimming removed 1 base at V and 0 bases at J, with 6 bases between. CDR3 sequence reads: CASSQGLSNTGELFF. CDR3 DNA: TGCGCCAGCAGCCAAGGGTTATCGAACACCGGGGAGCTGTTTTTT.

The chain couples TRBV27 to TRBJ2-7, with 10 bases lining up with TRBD2. Germline CDR1 MNHEY, CDR2 SMNVEV (reference sequence). This CDR3 is built from 15 residues. With 3 bases clipped from V and 4 bases from J, the junction kept 6 bases outside the gene matches. Written as DNA, the CDR3 is TGTGCCAGCAGTTTCTCCAGCGGGGGGGCGTACGAGCAGTACTTC. It yields the protein CASSFSSGGAYEQYF.

This chain connects TRBV25-1 to TRBJ1-1, with 11 positions matching TRBD1. Losses at the gene ends were 3 bases for V and 5 bases for J; bases not matched to a gene: 5. CDR3 length equals 15 residues. Germline V CDR1 and CDR2: MGHDK, SYGVNS. DNA for the CDR3: TGTGCCAGCAGTGATTGGACAGGGGGCAATACTGAAGCTTTCTTT. This codes for CASSDWTGGNTEAFF.

V and J are TRBV6-5 and TRBJ1-1, with D uncertain. The V end was cut by 2 bases, the J end by 2 bases, with 12 bases between. The length of the CDR3 is 15 residues. CDR1 MNHEY and CDR2 SVGAGI come from the germline V gene. CDR3 sequence: CASSYDGRGNTEAFF. The CDR3 DNA sequence: TGTGCCAGCAGTTACGACGGCAGAGGTAACACTGAAGCTTTCTTT.

The chain links TRBV6-1 to TRBJ1-6; no definite D call. The CDR3 sequence is 14 residues long. V gave up 6 bases and J gave up 8 bases, with 14 bases separating them. CDR1 is MNHNS and CDR2 is SASEGT in the germline V gene. The CDR3 loop reads CASSATTADSPLHF. As DNA, the CDR3 is TGTGCCAGCAGCGCCACGACCGCGGATTCACCCCTCCACTTT.

The sample holds one count of this clone. This rearrangement joins TRBV6-6 to TRBJ2-2, with D perhaps TRBD2 (6 bases). Germline CDR1 reads MNHNY; CDR2 reads SVGAGI (reference sequence). This CDR3 comprises 13 residues. V was trimmed by 7 bases and J by 4 bases, leaving 10 bases between them. This chain's CDR3 is CASTRGGTGELFF. The CDR3 nucleotides are TGTGCCAGCACCCGGGGAGGCACCGGGGAGCTGTTTTTT.

The CDR3, as DNA: TGTGCCAGCAGCTTCCCGGGGAGGTACAATGAGCAGTTCTTC. This translates into CASSFPGRYNEQFF. V and J are TRBV5-6 and TRBJ2-1; the D gene is possibly TRBD2 (6 bases). From germline, CDR1 is SGHDT and CDR2 YYEEEE. The V end was cut by 2 bases, the J end by 4 bases, with 10 bases between. This CDR3 comprises 14 residues. The full variable domain, its missing parts supplied by reference TRBV5-6 and TRBJ2-1, is DAGVTQSPTHLIKTRGQQVTLRCSPKSGHDTVSWYQQALGQGPQFIFQYYEEEERQRGNFPDRFSGHQFPNYSSELNVNALLLGDSALYLCASSFPGRYNEQFFGPGTRLTVL.

This clone occurred once. V is TRBV30 and J is TRBJ2-2, with D possibly TRBD1 on 7 matching bases. The CDR3 totals 13 residues. V lost 4 bases and J 7 bases, leaving 13 bases between the germline ends. Germline CDR1 GTSNPN, CDR2 SVGIG (reference sequence). This chain's CDR3 is CAWTGGGGGELFF. DNA of the CDR3: TGTGCCTGGACAGGAGGGGGCGGCGGGGAGCTGTTTTTT.

Within the sample, this clone is large. The rearrangement links TRBV5-1 to TRBJ1-6, with 11 bases matching TRBD1. V shed 7 bases and J 10 bases; nucleotides not matched to a gene: 7. Per germline, CDR1 SGHRS and CDR2 YFSETQ. The length of the CDR3 is 14 residues. The CDR3 loop reads CASWGGQGASPLHF. Here the CDR3 DNA reads TGCGCCAGCTGGGGAGGACAGGGGGCGTCACCCCTCCACTTT.

The V call is TRBV5-1, the J call TRBJ2-7; 9 positions match TRBD1. Germline V gene data show CDR1 as SGHRS and CDR2 as YFSETQ. The V segment lost 4 bases and the J segment 5 bases; nucleotides outside the gene matches: 7. This CDR3 is 14 amino acids long. The CDR3: CASSILGQGDEQYF. The CDR3 DNA reads TGCGCCAGCAGCATCCTGGGACAGGGCGACGAGCAGTACTTC. The whole variable domain, filled in from reference TRBV5-1 and TRBJ2-7, reads KAGVTQTPRYLIKTRGQQVTLSCSPISGHRSVSWYQQTPGQGLQFLFEYFSETQRNKGNFPGRFSGRQFSNSRSEMNVSTLELGDSALYLCASSILGQGDEQYFGPGTRLTVT.

The chain is built from TRBV7-9 and TRBJ1-5; tentatively, D is TRBD1 (5 bases). Germline loops: CDR1 SEHNR, CDR2 FQNEAQ (reference sequence). The CDR3 covers 17 residues. Trimming stripped 5 bases from V and 4 bases from J, with 21 bases between. The CDR3 DNA follows: TGTGCCAGCAGCAGCTTAGGGGAGGAGTCAGCTAATCAGCCCCAGCATTTT. This sequence encodes CASSSLGEESANQPQHF.

The chain couples TRBV5-6 to TRBJ2-2, with TRBD1 matching over 8 bases. CDR1 and CDR2 (germline): SGHDT, YYEEEE. This CDR3 comprises 16 residues. The V segment lost 4 bases and the J segment 7 bases; nucleotides outside the gene matches: 12. CDR3 in DNA: TGTGCCAGCAGCAGCGGGCTGGGGACAGGATACGGGGAGCTGTTTTTT. The encoded protein is CASSSGLGTGYGELFF.

The CDR3 DNA is TGTGCCAGCAGCCTCGTCCCTCACAGGGTAGGGAATCAGCCCCAGCATTTT. Translated, it gives CASSLVPHRVGNQPQHF. This rearrangement joins TRBV11-3 to TRBJ1-5; maybe TRBD1 (6 bases). The CDR3 has 17 residues. The V gene's germline CDR1 is SGHNT and CDR2 YENEEA. The V end lost 5 bases, the J end lost 4 bases, and 21 bases lay between the germline ends.

The chain combines TRBV5-1 with TRBJ2-7, with D perhaps given as TRBD1 or TRBD2 (5 bases each). V lost 4 bases and J lost 6, with 26 bases in between. This CDR3 spans 17 amino acids. Germline V CDR1 and CDR2: SGHRS, YFSETQ. The DNA of the CDR3 is TGCGCCAGCAGCCCCTCCCTCTTTGGGGGAGTTTCATCCGAGCAGTACTTC. Protein product: CASSPSLFGGVSSEQYF.

The V call is TRBV10-1, the J call TRBJ2-4, with D unclear. The CDR3 sequence is 13 residues long. Trimming removed 0 bases from V and 7 bases from J, with 7 bases in between. Germline V CDR1 and CDR2: WNHNN, SYGVQD (reference sequence). The DNA of the CDR3 is TGCGCCAGCAGTGAGTCGGGTACTAACATTCAGTACTTC. Encoded protein: CASSESGTNIQYF.

This chain uses TRBV9 with TRBJ2-7; D possibly corresponds to TRBD2 (6 bases). With 0 bases removed from V and 1 base from J, the gap between germline ends came to 17 bases. Germline CDR1 and CDR2: SGDLS and YYNGEE. The CDR3 spans 17 residues. This chain's CDR3 is CASSVAPEEGWSYEQYF. CDR3 nucleotides: TGTGCCAGCAGCGTAGCCCCGGAGGAGGGCTGGTCCTACGAGCAGTACTTC.

This clone was seen a single time. The chain uses TRBV7-8 and TRBJ2-1; the match to TRBD1 covers 7 bases. The CDR3 sequence is 13 residues long. Trimming at V came to 0 bases and at J to 9 bases, leaving 2 bases not matched to a gene. Germline V gene sequence: CDR1 SGHVS, CDR2 FQNEAQ. CDR3 sequence reads: CASSLAGDSEQFF. The CDR3 coding sequence is TGTGCCAGCAGCTTAGCCGGGGACAGTGAGCAGTTCTTC.